The next 14 T cell receptor beta chains were all read from a single sample in a study of shared clonotypes between healthy human individuals. Clones were read by immunoSEQ multiplex PCR, and TCRdb kept only the in-frame ones, dropping some. The sample holds 1 million to 1.3 million clones; 70% to 80% are singletons and the top ten take roughly 0.61%. The sample was memory CD4+ T cells from PBMCs. Subset specified: CD45RA-negative fraction. These receptors originate from a man younger than 35 in good health. Some clones in this sample may be carry-over from other donors' samples.

This chain joins TRBV4-1 and TRBJ1-1; D uncertain. CDR3 size: 15 residues. The V gene lost 0 bases and the J gene lost 1 base, with 9 bases spanning the gap. Germline V gene lookup returns CDR1 MGHRA and CDR2 YSYEKL. CDR3 nucleotide sequence: TGCGCCAGCAGCCAAGAAAGGGTAGCGAACACTGAAGCTTTCTTT. Residues: CASSQERVANTEAFF.

A note on this clone: Other DNA sequences in the same sample also yield this CDR3. The genes are TRBV7-9 and TRBJ1-2; 10 nucleotides match TRBD1. Germline assignment: CDR1 SEHNR and CDR2 FQNEAQ (reference sequence). Trimming took 5 bases from V and 6 from J; bases not matched to a gene: 15. This CDR3 has 17 amino acids. The DNA of the CDR3 is TGTGCCAGCAGCGATTCGGGGACAGGGGTCAATAGTGATGGCTACACCTTC. Translation gives CASSDSGTGVNSDGYTF. Full variable domain (rest looked up from reference TRBV7-9 and TRBJ1-2): DTGVSQNPRHKITKRGQNVTFRCDPISEHNRLYWYRQTLGQGPEFLTYFQNEAQLEKSRLLSDRFSAERPKGSFSTLEIQRTEQGDSAMYLCASSDSGTGVNSDGYTFGSGTRLTVV.

This chain uses TRBV29-1 with TRBJ1-1; TRBD1 matches at 9 bases. Germline V gene sequence: CDR1 SQVTM, CDR2 ANQGSEA. CDR3 length equals 13 residues. The ends lost 6 bases at V and 5 bases at J; junction bases unmatched: 7. The CDR3: CSVAGTGWTEAFF. The CDR3 DNA reads TGCAGCGTCGCCGGGACAGGGTGGACTGAAGCTTTCTTT.

The chain joins TRBV28 to TRBJ1-4, with D unresolved. Looked up from germline, CDR1 is MDHEN and CDR2 is SYDVKM. The CDR3 contains 15 residues. V was pared by 8 bases and J by 0 bases, with 13 bases between. The CDR3 bases are TGTGCCAGCTCGTCTTCGCTCTCAACTAATGAAAAACTGTTTTTT. This sequence encodes CASSSSLSTNEKLFF.

On this clone: A read error may be the cause here, since a much bigger clone is one base away. This sample also contains other DNA sequences that code for the same CDR3. The CDR3 region has the DNA TGTGCCAGCAGGGGGACAGGCAATCAGCCCCAGCATTTT. Its translation: CASRGTGNQPQHF. This rearrangement joins TRBV6-1 to TRBJ1-5, with 7 bases that match TRBD1. In germline, CDR1 is MNHNS, CDR2 SASEGT. The CDR3 consists of 13 residues. V was clipped by 6 bases and J by 2 bases; unmatched bases: 1.

This clone was recorded only once. The chain joins TRBV7-6 to TRBJ2-7, with 8 bases that match TRBD2. This CDR3 contains 14 residues. Looked up from germline, CDR1 is SGHVS and CDR2 is FNYEAQ. Trimming took 5 bases from V and 3 from J; bases not matched to a gene: 6. The CDR3 nucleotides read TGTGCCAGCAGCCGAGCGGGGGAATACTACGAGCAGTACTTC. It encodes CASSRAGEYYEQYF. Full variable domain (remainder filled in from reference TRBV7-6 and TRBJ2-7): GAGVSQSPRYKVTKRGQDVALRCDPISGHVSLYWYRQALGQGPEFLTYFNYEAQQDKSGLPNDRFSAERPEGSISTLTIQRTEQRDSAMYRCASSRAGEYYEQYFGPGTRLTVT.

The V and J genes are TRBV6-6 and TRBJ2-1; unclear D gene. Germline V lookup: CDR1 MNHNY, CDR2 SVGAGI (reference sequence). Trimming left V 0 bases short and J 5 bases short, with 8 bases between. This CDR3 has 14 amino acids. The CDR3 nucleotides are TGTGCCAGCAGTTACTCGAAGAGAAACAATGAGCAGTTCTTC. The encoded protein is CASSYSKRNNEQFF.

This clone was seen only once. CDR3 residues: CASSSPANTIYF. As DNA, the CDR3 is TGTGCCAGCAGCTCCCCTGCAAACACCATATATTTT. The chain links TRBV7-2 to TRBJ1-3; D call uncertain. The length of the CDR3 is 12 residues. The germline V gene encodes CDR1 SGHTA and CDR2 FQGNSA. Trimming cost V 4 bases and J 6 bases, with 7 bases left between them.

V and J are TRBV6-1 and TRBJ2-7; TRBD1 aligns across 7 bases. The J segment lost 6 bases and the V segment lost 3 bases, leaving 8 bases of the junction unmatched. The length of the CDR3 is 14 residues. The germline V gene encodes CDR1 MNHNS and CDR2 SASEGT. The CDR3 coding sequence is TGTGCCAGCAGTGACCAGGGGGATGGGGTCGAGCAGTACTTC. Its translation is CASSDQGDGVEQYF.

The rearrangement links TRBV6-5 to TRBJ2-2, with 7 bases matching TRBD1. The J segment lost 5 bases and the V segment lost 7 bases, leaving 10 bases of the junction unmatched. This CDR3 is built from 15 residues. Germline V CDR1 and CDR2: MNHEY, SVGAGI. CDR3 in amino acids: CASTDPGTVTGELFF. The CDR3 DNA follows: TGTGCCAGCACCGATCCCGGGACAGTTACCGGGGAGCTGTTTTTT.

This clone was recorded only once. The DNA for the CDR3 is TGTGCCAGCAGCGTGGGAAACACCATATATTTT. This sequence encodes CASSVGNTIYF. This chain links TRBV9 with TRBJ1-3; no definite D call. Germline V gene data show CDR1 as SGDLS and CDR2 as YYNGEE. This CDR3 is built from 11 residues. Trimming cost V 2 bases and J 4 bases, with 1 base left between them.

The rearrangement joins TRBV5-1 to TRBJ2-6; 9 nucleotides line up with TRBD1. This CDR3 has 19 residues. CDR1 SGHRS and CDR2 YFSETQ come from the germline V gene. V gave up 4 bases and J gave up 0 bases; unmatched junction bases: 11. The CDR3 sequence is CASSLLPTGGVSGANVLTF. In DNA, the CDR3 is TGCGCCAGCAGCCTCCTACCGACAGGGGGTGTCTCTGGGGCCAACGTCCTGACTTTC.

The V gene is TRBV5-1, the J gene TRBJ2-1, with no clear D. The CDR3 spans 12 residues. V was trimmed by 4 bases and J by 5 bases, leaving 7 bases between them. Germline V CDR1 and CDR2: SGHRS, YFSETQ. Written as DNA, the CDR3 is TGCGCCAGCAGCGTGCAAAACAATGAGCAGTTCTTC. It yields the protein CASSVQNNEQFF.

As to this clone: The sample has other DNA sequences that encode this CDR3 too. The CDR3 spells CASSQSGSTDTQYF. In DNA form, the CDR3 reads TGTGCCAGCTCACAAAGCGGAAGCACAGATACGCAGTATTTT. The rearrangement uses TRBV18 and TRBJ2-3; possible D gene TRBD2, 5 bases. With 4 bases removed from V and 0 bases from J, the gap between germline ends came to 8 bases. The CDR3 covers 14 residues. Germline V gives CDR1 KGHSH, CDR2 LQKENI.